The clone carrying this T cell receptor (beta chain) was observed a single time. This sample was taken from a study of blood T cell repertoires in COVID-19. V lost 5 bases, J lost 5 bases, and 11 bases stayed unmatched. The length of the CDR3 is 15 residues. CDR1 and CDR2 (germline): SGHAT, FQNNGV. Using immunoSEQ multiplex PCR, the repertoire was profiled, and TCRdb retains in-frame clones only, with some absent. The sample holds 200,000 to 250,000 clones; roughly 89% are singletons and the top ten take roughly 6.5%. The sequence was obtained from a man aged 55 to 70 who had recovered from COVID-19. The rearrangement uses TRBV11-2 and TRBJ2-7; 8 nucleotides align to TRBD1. Sequencing was done on a sample of peripheral blood. In nucleotides, the CDR3 is TGTGCCAGCAGCCTCCAGGACAGGGACATCCACGAGCAGTACTTC. Residues: CASSLQDRDIHEQYF.